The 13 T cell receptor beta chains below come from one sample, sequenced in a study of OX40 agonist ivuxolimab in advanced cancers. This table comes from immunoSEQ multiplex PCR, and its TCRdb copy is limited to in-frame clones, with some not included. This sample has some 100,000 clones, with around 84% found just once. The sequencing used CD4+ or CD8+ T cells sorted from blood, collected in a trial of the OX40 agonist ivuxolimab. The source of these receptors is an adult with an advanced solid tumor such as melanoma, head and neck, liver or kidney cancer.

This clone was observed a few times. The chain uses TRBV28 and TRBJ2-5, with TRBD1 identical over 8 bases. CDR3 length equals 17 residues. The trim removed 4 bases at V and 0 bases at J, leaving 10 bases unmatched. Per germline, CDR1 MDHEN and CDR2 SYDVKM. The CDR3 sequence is CASSSKLRGPYQETQYF. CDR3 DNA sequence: TGTGCCAGCAGTTCTAAGCTCAGGGGGCCGTACCAAGAGACCCAGTACTTC.

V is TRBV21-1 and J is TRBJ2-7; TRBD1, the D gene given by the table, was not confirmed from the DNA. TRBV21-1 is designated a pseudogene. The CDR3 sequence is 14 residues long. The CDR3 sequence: CASSKDEDIYEQYV. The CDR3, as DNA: TGTGCCAGCAGCAAAGATGAGGACATCTACGAGCAGTACGTC.

The CDR3 DNA sequence: TGTGCCAGCTCACCAGGCAGGGGGCGCTACGAGCAGTACGTC. Encoded protein: CASSPGRGRYEQYV. V usage is TRBV18 and J usage is TRBJ2-7; 8 bases are shared with TRBD1. The germline CDR1 and CDR2 sequences are KGHSH and LQKENI. The V segment lost 2 bases and the J segment 3 bases; nucleotides outside the gene matches: 3. CDR3 length: 14 residues.

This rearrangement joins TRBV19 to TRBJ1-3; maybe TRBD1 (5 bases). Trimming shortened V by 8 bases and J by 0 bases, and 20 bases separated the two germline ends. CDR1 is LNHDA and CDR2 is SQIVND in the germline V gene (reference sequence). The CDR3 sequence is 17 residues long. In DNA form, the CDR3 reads TGTGCCAGTTCCTCGGAGGCGGGACGAAGCTCTGGAAACACCATATATTTT. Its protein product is CASSSEAGRSSGNTIYF.

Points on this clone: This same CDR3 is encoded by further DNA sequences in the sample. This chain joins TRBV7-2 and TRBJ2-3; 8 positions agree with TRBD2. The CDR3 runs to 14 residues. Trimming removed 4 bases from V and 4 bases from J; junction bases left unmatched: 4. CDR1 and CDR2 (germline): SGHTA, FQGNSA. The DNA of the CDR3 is TGTGCCAGCAGCTCGCGAGCGGGGGCAGATACGCAGTATTTT. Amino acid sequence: CASSSRAGADTQYF. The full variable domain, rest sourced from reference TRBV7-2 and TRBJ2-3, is GAGVSQSPSNKVTEKGKDVELRCDPISGHTALYWYRQSLGQGLEFLIYFQGNSAPDKSGLPSDRFSAERTGGSVSTLTIQRTQQEDSAVYLCASSSRAGADTQYFGPGTRLTVL.

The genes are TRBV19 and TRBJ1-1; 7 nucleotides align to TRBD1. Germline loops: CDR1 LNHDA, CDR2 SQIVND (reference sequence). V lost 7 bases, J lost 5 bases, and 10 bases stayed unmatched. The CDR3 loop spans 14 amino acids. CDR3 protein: CASTPETGETEAFF. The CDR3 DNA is TGTGCCAGTACGCCCGAAACAGGGGAGACTGAAGCTTTCTTT.

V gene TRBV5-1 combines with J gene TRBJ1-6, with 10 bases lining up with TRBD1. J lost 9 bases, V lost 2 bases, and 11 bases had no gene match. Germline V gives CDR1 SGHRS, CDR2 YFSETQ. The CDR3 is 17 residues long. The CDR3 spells CASSFGTGDFRSSPLHF. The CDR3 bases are TGCGCCAGCAGCTTCGGGACAGGGGACTTTCGCAGTTCACCCCTCCACTTT.

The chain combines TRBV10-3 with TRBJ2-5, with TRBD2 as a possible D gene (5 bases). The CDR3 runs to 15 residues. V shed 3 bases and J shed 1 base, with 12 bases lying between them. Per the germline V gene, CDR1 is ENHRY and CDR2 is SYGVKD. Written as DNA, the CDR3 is TGTGCCATCAGTGATGGGCGAGGGTCCCAAGAGACCCAGTACTTC. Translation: CAISDGRGSQETQYF.

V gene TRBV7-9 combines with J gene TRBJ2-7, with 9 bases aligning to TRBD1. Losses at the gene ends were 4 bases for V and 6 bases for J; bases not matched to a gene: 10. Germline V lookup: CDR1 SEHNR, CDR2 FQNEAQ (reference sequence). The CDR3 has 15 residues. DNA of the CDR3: TGTGCCAGCAGCTGGGACGGGACAGGGTCCCTCGAGCAGTACTTC. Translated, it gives CASSWDGTGSLEQYF.

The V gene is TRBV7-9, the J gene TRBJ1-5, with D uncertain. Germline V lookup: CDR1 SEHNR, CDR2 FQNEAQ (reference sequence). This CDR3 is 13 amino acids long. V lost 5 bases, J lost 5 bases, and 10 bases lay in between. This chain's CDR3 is CASSPLADQPQHF. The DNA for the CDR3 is TGTGCCAGCAGCCCCCTCGCCGATCAGCCCCAGCATTTT.

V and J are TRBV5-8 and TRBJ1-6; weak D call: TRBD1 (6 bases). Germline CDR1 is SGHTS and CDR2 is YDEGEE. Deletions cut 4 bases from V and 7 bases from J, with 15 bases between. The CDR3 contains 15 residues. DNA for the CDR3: TGTGCCAGCAGCATACTAACAGGGACAAATTCACCCCTCCACTTT. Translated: CASSILTGTNSPLHF.

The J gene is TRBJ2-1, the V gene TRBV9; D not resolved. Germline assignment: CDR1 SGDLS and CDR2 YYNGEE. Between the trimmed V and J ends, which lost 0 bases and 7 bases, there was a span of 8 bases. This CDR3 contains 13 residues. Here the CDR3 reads CASSVVPQNEQFF. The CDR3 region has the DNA TGTGCCAGCAGCGTAGTCCCGCAGAATGAGCAGTTCTTC. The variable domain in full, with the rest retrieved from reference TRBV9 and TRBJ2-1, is DSGVTQTPKHLITATGQRVTLRCSPRSGDLSVYWYQQSLDQGLQFLIQYYNGEERAKGNILERFSAQQFPDLHSELNLSSLELGDSALYFCASSVVPQNEQFFGPGTRLTVL.

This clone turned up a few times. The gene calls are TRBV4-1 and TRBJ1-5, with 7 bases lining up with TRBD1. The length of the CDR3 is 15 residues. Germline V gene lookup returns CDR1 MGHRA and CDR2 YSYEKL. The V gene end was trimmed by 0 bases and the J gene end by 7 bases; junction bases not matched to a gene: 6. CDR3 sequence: CASSQDSQGWQPQHF. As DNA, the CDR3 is TGCGCCAGCAGCCAAGATTCACAGGGGTGGCAGCCCCAGCATTTT.